This T cell receptor beta chain derives from a study of identical twins. Per the germline V gene, CDR1 is SQVTM and CDR2 is ANQGSEA. CDR3 length: 16 residues. TCRdb analysed the 5' RACE reads with MiXCR anew, one entry per CDR3 protein. The sample carries 1.5 million to 2 million distinct CDR3 sequences, around 29% recorded once. This clonotype was found a few times. This sequence joins TRBV29-1 and TRBJ2-1; D is uncertain. Judging by the DNA end, TRBJ2-7 fits better; the J call may be wrong. Sample: cord blood. The TCR comes from a newborn girl in good health. Here the CDR3 DNA reads TGCAGCGTTGAAGAATTCCTTGCCCTCTCCTACAATGAGCAGTACTTC. Translation: CSVEEFLALSYNEQYF.